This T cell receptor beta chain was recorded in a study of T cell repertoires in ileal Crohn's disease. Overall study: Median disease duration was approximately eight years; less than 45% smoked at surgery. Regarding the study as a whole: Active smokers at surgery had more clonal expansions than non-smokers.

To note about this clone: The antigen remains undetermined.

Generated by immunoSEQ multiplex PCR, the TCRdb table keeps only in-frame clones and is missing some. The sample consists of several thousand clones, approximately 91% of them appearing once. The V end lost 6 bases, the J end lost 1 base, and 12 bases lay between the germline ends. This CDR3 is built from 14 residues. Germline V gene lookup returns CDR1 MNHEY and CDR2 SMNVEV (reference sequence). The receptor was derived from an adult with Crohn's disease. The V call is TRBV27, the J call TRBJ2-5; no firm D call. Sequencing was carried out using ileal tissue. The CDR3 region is CASRPTNVQETQYF. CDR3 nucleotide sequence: TGTGCCAGCAGACCGACAAACGTCCAAGAGACCCAGTACTTC.